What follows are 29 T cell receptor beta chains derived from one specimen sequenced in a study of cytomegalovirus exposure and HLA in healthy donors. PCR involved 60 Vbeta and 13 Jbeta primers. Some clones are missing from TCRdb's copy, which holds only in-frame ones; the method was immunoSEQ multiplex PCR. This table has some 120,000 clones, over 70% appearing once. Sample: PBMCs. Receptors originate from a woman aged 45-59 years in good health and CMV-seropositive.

Here the CDR3 reads CASSQFTGSTQYNSPLHF. In nucleotides, the CDR3 is TGCGCCAGCAGCCAATTCACAGGGTCCACCCAATATAATTCACCCCTCCACTTT. The rearrangement uses TRBV4-1 and TRBJ1-6; the D gene is possibly TRBD1 (6 bases). The germline CDR1 and CDR2 sequences are MGHRA and YSYEKL. Trimming shortened V by 2 bases and J by 4 bases, and 18 bases separated the two germline ends. The CDR3 spans 18 residues.

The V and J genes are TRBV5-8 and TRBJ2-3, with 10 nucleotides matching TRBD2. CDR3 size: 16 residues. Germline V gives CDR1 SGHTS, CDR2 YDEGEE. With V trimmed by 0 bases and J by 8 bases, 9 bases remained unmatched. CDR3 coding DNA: TGTGCCAGCAGCTTGGGGACTAGCGGCCACCTGGGTACGCAGTATTTT. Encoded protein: CASSLGTSGHLGTQYF.

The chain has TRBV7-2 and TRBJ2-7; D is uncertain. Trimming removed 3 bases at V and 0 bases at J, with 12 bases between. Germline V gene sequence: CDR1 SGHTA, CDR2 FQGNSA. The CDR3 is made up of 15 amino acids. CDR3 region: CASSFTGLGSYEQYF. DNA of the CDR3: TGTGCCAGCAGCTTTACCGGGTTGGGCTCCTACGAGCAGTACTTC.

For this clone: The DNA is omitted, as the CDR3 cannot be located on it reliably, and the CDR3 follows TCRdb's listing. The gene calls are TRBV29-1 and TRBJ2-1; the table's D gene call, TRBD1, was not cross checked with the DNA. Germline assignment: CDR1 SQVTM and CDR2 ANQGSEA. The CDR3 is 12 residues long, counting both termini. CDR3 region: CSVAQGAPGGVF.

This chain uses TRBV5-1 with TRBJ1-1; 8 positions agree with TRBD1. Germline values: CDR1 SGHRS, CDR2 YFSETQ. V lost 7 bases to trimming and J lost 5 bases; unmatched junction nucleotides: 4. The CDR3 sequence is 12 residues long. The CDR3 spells CASSQGGTEAFF. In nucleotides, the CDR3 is TGCGCCAGCTCACAGGGGGGAACTGAAGCTTTCTTT.

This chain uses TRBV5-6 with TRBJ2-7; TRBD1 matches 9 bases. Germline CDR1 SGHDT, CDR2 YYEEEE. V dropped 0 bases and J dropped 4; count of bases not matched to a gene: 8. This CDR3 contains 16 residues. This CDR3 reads CASSLATGTGFYEQYF. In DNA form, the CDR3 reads TGTGCCAGCAGCTTGGCCACCGGGACAGGGTTTTACGAGCAGTACTTC. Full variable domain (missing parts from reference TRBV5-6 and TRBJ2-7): DAGVTQSPTHLIKTRGQQVTLRCSPKSGHDTVSWYQQALGQGPQFIFQYYEEEERQRGNFPDRFSGHQFPNYSSELNVNALLLGDSALYLCASSLATGTGFYEQYFGPGTRLTVT.

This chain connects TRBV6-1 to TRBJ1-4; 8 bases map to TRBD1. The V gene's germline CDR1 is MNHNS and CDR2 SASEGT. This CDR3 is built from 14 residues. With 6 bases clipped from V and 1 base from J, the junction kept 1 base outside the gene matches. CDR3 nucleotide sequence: TGTGCCAGCAGGGACAGGGAAACTAATGAAAAACTGTTTTTT. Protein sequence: CASRDRETNEKLFF.

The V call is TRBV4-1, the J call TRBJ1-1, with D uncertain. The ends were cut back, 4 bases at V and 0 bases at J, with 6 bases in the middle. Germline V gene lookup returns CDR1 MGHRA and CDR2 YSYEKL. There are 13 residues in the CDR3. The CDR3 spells CASSLTLNTEAFF. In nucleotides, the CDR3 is TGCGCCAGCAGCCTGACACTGAACACTGAAGCTTTCTTT.

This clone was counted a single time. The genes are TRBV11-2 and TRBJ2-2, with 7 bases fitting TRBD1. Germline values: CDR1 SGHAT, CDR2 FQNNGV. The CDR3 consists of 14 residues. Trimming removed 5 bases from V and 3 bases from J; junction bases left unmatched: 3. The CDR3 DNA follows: TGTGCCAGCAGCCCGGGACAGTACACCGGGGAGCTGTTTTTT. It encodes CASSPGQYTGELFF. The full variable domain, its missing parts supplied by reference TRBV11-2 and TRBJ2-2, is EAGVAQSPRYKIIEKRQSVAFWCNPISGHATLYWYQQILGQGPKLLIQFQNNGVVDDSQLPKDRFSAERLKGVDSTLKIQPAKLEDSAVYLCASSPGQYTGELFFGEGSRLTVL.

The CDR3 nucleotides read TGTGCCAGCAGCTTTGACAGGGACTATGGCTACACCTTC. It is translated as CASSFDRDYGYTF. The rearrangement uses TRBV7-2 and TRBJ1-2; 7 bases map to TRBD1. J lost 3 bases, V lost 3 bases, and 1 base had no gene match. The CDR3 is 13 amino acids. Germline loops: CDR1 SGHTA, CDR2 FQGNSA.

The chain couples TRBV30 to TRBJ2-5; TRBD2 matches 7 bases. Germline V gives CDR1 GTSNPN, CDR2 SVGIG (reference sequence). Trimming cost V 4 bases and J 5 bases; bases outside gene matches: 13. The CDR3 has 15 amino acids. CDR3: CAWKGAGVGVETQYF. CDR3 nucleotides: TGTGCCTGGAAAGGGGCGGGAGTGGGGGTGGAGACCCAGTACTTC.

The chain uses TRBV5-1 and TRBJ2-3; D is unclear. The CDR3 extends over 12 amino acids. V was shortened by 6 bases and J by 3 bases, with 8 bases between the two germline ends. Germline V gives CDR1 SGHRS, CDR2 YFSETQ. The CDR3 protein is CASKFGTDTQYF. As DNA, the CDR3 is TGCGCCAGCAAATTCGGTACAGATACGCAGTATTTT.

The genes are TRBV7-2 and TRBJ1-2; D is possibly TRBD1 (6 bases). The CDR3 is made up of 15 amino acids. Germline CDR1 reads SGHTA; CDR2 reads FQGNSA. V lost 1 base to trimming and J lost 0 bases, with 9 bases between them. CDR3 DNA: TGTGCCAGCAGCTTAGTCAGGGGAGCTAACTATGGCTACACCTTC. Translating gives CASSLVRGANYGYTF.

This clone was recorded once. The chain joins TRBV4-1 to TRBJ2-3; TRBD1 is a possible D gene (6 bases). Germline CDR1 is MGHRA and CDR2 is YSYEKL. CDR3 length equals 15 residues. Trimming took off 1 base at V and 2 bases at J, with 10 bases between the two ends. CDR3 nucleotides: TGCGCCAGCAGCCAAGGGGGGCCGTTCACAGATACGCAGTATTTT. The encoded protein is CASSQGGPFTDTQYF.

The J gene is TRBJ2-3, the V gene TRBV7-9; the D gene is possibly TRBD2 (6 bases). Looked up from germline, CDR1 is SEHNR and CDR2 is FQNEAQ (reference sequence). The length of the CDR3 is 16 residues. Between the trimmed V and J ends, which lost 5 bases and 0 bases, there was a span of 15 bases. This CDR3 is CASSQGSGLSTDTQYF. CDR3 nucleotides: TGTGCCAGCAGCCAAGGGTCGGGACTCAGCACAGATACGCAGTATTTT.

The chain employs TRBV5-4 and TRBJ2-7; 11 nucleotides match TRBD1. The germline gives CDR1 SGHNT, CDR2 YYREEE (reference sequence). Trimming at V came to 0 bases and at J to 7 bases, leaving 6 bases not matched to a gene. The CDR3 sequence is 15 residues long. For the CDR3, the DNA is TGTGCCAGCAGCTTGGACGGACAGGGGGCGCGGGAGCAGTACTTC. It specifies CASSLDGQGAREQYF.

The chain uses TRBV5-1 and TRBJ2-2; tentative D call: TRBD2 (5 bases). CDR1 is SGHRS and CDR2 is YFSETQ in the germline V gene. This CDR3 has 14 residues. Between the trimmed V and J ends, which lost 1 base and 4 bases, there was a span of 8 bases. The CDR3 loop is CASSLYGVTGELFF. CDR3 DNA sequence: TGCGCCAGCAGCTTGTACGGGGTCACCGGGGAGCTGTTTTTT.

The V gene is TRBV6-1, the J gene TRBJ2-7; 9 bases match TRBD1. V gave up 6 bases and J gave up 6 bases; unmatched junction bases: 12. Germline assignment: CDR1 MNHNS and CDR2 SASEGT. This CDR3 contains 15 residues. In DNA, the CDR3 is TGTGCCAGCAGCCAACCCGGGACAGGGATAACCGAGCAGTACTTC. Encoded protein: CASSQPGTGITEQYF.

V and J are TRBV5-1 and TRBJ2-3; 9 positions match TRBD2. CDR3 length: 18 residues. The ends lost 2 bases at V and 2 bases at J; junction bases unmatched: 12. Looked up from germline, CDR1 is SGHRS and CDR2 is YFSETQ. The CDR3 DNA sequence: TGCGCCAGCAGCTTCCTTTGGCGGGGGGGGCTTGACACAGATACGCAGTATTTT. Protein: CASSFLWRGGLDTDTQYF.

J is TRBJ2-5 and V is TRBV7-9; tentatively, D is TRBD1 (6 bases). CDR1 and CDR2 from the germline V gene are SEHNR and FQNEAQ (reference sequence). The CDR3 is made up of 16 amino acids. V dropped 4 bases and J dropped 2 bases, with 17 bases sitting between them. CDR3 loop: CASSSRGFHFQETQYF. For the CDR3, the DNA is TGTGCCAGCAGCTCGAGGGGGTTCCATTTTCAAGAGACCCAGTACTTC.

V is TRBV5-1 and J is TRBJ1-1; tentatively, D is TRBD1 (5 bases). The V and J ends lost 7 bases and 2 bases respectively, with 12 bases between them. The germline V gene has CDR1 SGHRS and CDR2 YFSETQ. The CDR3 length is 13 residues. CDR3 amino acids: CASRAGPNTEAFF. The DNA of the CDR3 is TGCGCCAGCCGGGCAGGGCCCAACACTGAAGCTTTCTTT.

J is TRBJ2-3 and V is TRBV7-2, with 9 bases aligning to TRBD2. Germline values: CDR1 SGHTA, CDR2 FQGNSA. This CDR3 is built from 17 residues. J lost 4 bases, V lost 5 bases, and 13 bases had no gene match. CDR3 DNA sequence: TGTGCCAGCAGCGAAAAGGTTGGGCGGGGGGGCCCAGATACGCAGTATTTT. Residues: CASSEKVGRGGPDTQYF.

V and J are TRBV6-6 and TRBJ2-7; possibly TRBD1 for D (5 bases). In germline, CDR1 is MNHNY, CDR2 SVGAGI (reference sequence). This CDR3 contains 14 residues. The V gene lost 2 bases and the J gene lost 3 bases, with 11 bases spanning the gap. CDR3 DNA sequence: TGTGCCAGCAGTTACGACGCAGGGAACTACGAGCAGTACTTC. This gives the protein CASSYDAGNYEQYF.

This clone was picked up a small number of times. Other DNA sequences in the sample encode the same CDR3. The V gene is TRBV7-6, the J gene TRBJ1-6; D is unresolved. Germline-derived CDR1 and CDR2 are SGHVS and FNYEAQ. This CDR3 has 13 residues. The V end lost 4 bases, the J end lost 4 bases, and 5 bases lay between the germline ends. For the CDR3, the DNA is TGTGCCAGCAGCTCCCAATATAATTCACCCCTCCACTTT. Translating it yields CASSSQYNSPLHF.

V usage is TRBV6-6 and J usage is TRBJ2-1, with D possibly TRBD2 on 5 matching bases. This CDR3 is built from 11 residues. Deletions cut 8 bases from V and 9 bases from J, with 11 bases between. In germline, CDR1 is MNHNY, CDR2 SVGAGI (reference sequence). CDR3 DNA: TGTGCCAGCCGCATACGGGGTGAGCAGTTCTTC. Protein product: CASRIRGEQFF.

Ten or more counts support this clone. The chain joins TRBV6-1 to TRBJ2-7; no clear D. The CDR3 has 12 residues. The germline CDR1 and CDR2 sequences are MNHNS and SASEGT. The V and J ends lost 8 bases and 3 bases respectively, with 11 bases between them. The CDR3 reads CASQSRGYEQYF. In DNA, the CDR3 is TGTGCCAGCCAATCGAGAGGCTACGAGCAGTACTTC.

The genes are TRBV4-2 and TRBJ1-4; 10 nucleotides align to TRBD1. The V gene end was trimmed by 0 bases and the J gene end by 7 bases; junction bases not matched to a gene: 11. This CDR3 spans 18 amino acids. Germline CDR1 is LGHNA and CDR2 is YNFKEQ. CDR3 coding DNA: TGTGCCAGCAGCCAAGACCCGCCCCGGCGGACAGGGGGTGAAAAACTGTTTTTT. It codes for CASSQDPPRRTGGEKLFF.

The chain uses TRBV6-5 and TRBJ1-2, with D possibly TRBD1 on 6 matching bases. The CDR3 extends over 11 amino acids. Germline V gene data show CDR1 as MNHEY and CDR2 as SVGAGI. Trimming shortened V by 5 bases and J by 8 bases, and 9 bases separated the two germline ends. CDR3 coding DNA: TGTGCCAGCAGTACAGGGCACGGCTACACCTTC. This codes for CASSTGHGYTF.

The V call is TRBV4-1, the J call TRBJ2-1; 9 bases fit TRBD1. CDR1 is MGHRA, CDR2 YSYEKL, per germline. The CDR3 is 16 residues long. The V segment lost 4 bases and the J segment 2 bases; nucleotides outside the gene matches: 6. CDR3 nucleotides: TGCGCCAGCAGCCGTCTCGGGGACAGGGCCTACAATGAGCAGTTCTTC. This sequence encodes CASSRLGDRAYNEQFF.